A single sample is the source of the 18 T cell receptor beta chains below, sequenced in a study of blood T cell repertoires in COVID-19. Sequencing was performed with immunoSEQ multiplex PCR; in TCRdb, only in-frame clones are kept and a portion is missing. The sample includes fewer than 350,000 clones, 90% of them seen just once. The material sequenced was peripheral blood. The source of these receptors is a woman aged 25 to 39 with COVID-19, enrolled during active disease.

The chain combines TRBV7-2 with TRBJ2-1; TRBD1 matches at 11 bases. This CDR3 is built from 15 residues. Germline V gives CDR1 SGHTA, CDR2 FQGNSA. V was clipped by 5 bases and J by 8 bases; unmatched bases: 8. CDR3 region: CASSPEDRGHHEQFF. The CDR3 DNA reads as TGTGCCAGCAGCCCCGAGGACAGGGGGCACCATGAGCAGTTCTTC.

The J gene is TRBJ2-1, the V gene TRBV9; D not resolved. The CDR3 length is 16 residues. Trimming removed 2 bases from V and 0 bases from J, with 12 bases in between. Germline V gene data show CDR1 as SGDLS and CDR2 as YYNGEE. The CDR3 DNA is TGTGCCAGCAGCGTCTCACCGCTAGGCTCCTACAATGAGCAGTTCTTC. Protein: CASSVSPLGSYNEQFF.

The rearrangement links TRBV10-3 to TRBJ1-5, with D tentatively TRBD1 (5 bases). V dropped 0 bases and J dropped 2 bases, with 14 bases sitting between them. Per the germline V gene, CDR1 is ENHRY and CDR2 is SYGVKD. The CDR3 contains 17 residues. DNA for the CDR3: TGTGCCATCAGTGAGTCAATGGGGGGTACGGGCAATCAGCCCCAGCATTTT. Encoded protein: CAISESMGGTGNQPQHF.

The CDR3 nucleotides read TGTGCCAGTAGTATAGCACAGGGGACTTCCTACGAGCAGTACTTC. This sequence encodes CASSIAQGTSYEQYF. This rearrangement joins TRBV19 to TRBJ2-7, with TRBD1 as a possible D gene (7 bases). Germline assignment: CDR1 LNHDA and CDR2 SQIVND (reference sequence). The V end was cut by 1 base, the J end by 1 base, with 11 bases between. This CDR3 region has 15 residues.

The chain carries TRBV5-1 and TRBJ2-1; D not resolved. The germline V and J ends were trimmed by 0 bases and 0 bases, with 10 bases remaining between them. CDR3 length: 16 residues. Germline-derived CDR1 and CDR2 are SGHRS and YFSETQ. The CDR3 spells CASSLATNFSYNEQFF. DNA of the CDR3: TGCGCCAGCAGCTTGGCCACTAACTTCTCCTACAATGAGCAGTTCTTC.

This clone was counted a single time. This chain uses TRBV19 with TRBJ1-4; D unresolved. This CDR3 comprises 14 residues. Germline V gene data show CDR1 as LNHDA and CDR2 as SQIVND (reference sequence). Trimming removed 5 bases at V and 3 bases at J, with 10 bases between. CDR3 region: CASSQSAANEKLFF. CDR3 coding DNA: TGTGCCAGTAGTCAGTCGGCGGCTAATGAAAAACTGTTTTTT.

This sequence joins TRBV20-1 and TRBJ1-1; the D gene is possibly TRBD1 (6 bases). V was pared by 2 bases and J by 9 bases, with 10 bases between. The CDR3 extends over 11 amino acids. CDR1 DFQATT and CDR2 SNEGSKA come from the germline V gene (reference sequence). The CDR3 DNA reads TGCAGTGCTAGACCACAGGGCCAAGCTTTCTTT. This sequence encodes CSARPQGQAFF.

The chain couples TRBV30 to TRBJ1-4; tentative D call: TRBD1 (5 bases). The CDR3 sequence is 15 residues long. The ends were cut back, 4 bases at V and 4 bases at J, with 16 bases in the middle. Looked up from germline, CDR1 is GTSNPN and CDR2 is SVGIG (reference sequence). The CDR3 here is CAWNVGGRGNEKLFF. As DNA, the CDR3 is TGTGCCTGGAATGTCGGCGGGAGGGGTAATGAAAAACTGTTTTTT.

The J gene is TRBJ2-7, the V gene TRBV5-1, with D perhaps matching TRBD2 (5 bases). This CDR3 is built from 12 residues. Trimming cost V 5 bases and J 3 bases, with 9 bases left between them. CDR1 and CDR2 from the germline V gene are SGHRS and YFSETQ. CDR3 residues: CASSEGFYEQYF. Written as DNA, the CDR3 is TGCGCCAGCAGTGAGGGATTCTACGAGCAGTACTTC.

As DNA, the CDR3 is TGTGCCAGCAGCTTGGGGGGGACTAGGGTCTACGAGCAGTACTTC. Encoded protein: CASSLGGTRVYEQYF. J is TRBJ2-7 and V is TRBV5-4, with 8 bases fitting TRBD2. Germline-derived CDR1 and CDR2 are SGHNT and YYREEE (reference sequence). The junction had 5 bases not matched to a gene; V was cut back by 0 bases and J by 3 bases. The length of the CDR3 is 15 residues.

This chain joins TRBV15 and TRBJ2-7; no clear D gene. From germline, CDR1 is LNHNV and CDR2 YYDKDF (reference sequence). The V end was cut by 3 bases, the J end by 1 base, with 10 bases between. The CDR3 has 14 amino acids. CDR3 residues: CATSSEYGSYEQYF. CDR3 nucleotides: TGTGCCACCAGCAGTGAATACGGTTCCTACGAGCAGTACTTC.

This clone appeared once. The chain is built from TRBV19 and TRBJ2-2; the match to TRBD2 covers 13 bases. V shed 7 bases, J shed 6 bases, and the junction held 5 bases outside the gene matches. The length of the CDR3 is 15 residues. CDR1 is LNHDA, CDR2 SQIVND, per germline (reference sequence). The CDR3 region has the DNA TGTGCCAGTACCCGGACTAGCGGGAGTGCCGGGGAGCTGTTTTTT. This encodes CASTRTSGSAGELFF.

The rearrangement links TRBV10-3 to TRBJ2-1; 9 positions agree with TRBD2. After removal of 6 bases from V and 7 bases from J, the junction contained 7 bases not matched to a gene. Germline V gene sequence: CDR1 ENHRY, CDR2 SYGVKD. This CDR3 is 14 amino acids long. CDR3: CAISNSGSENEQFF. The CDR3 nucleotides read TGTGCCATCAGCAATAGCGGGAGTGAAAATGAGCAGTTCTTC.

Concerning this clone itself: This same CDR3 is encoded by further DNA sequences in the sample. This chain joins TRBV5-4 and TRBJ1-4, with TRBD1 matching over 9 bases. The CDR3 extends over 14 amino acids. V was pared by 4 bases and J by 5 bases, with 3 bases of the junction left unmatched. CDR1 is SGHNT and CDR2 is YYREEE in the germline V gene (reference sequence). The CDR3 loop is CASSPGQGNEKLFF. The CDR3 bases are TGTGCCAGCAGCCCGGGACAGGGAAATGAAAAACTGTTTTTT.

The genes are TRBV7-9 and TRBJ2-3; a weak D match, TRBD2 (6 bases). The germline CDR1 and CDR2 sequences are SEHNR and FQNEAQ (reference sequence). There are 16 residues in the CDR3. Trimming cost V 7 bases and J 2 bases, with 19 bases left between them. CDR3 loop: CASTPPRDFNTDTQYF. CDR3 in DNA: TGTGCCAGCACCCCCCCCCGGGACTTCAACACAGATACGCAGTATTTT.

This chain connects TRBV15 to TRBJ1-2; D gene uncertain. This CDR3 spans 14 amino acids. In germline, CDR1 is LNHNV, CDR2 YYDKDF (reference sequence). V was shortened by 1 base and J by 2 bases, with 8 bases between the two germline ends. CDR3 nucleotide sequence: TGTGCCACCAGCAGAGGAGGGTCCAACTATGGCTACACCTTC. Translation gives CATSRGGSNYGYTF.

The gene calls are TRBV11-2 and TRBJ1-4; 8 nucleotides line up with TRBD1. Germline trimming cut 5 bases from V and 5 bases from J; bases unmatched to any gene: 7. There are 15 residues in the CDR3. Germline CDR1 and CDR2: SGHAT and FQNNGV. CDR3 loop: CASSPQGAQNEKLFF. CDR3 in DNA: TGTGCCAGCAGCCCCCAGGGGGCTCAGAATGAAAAACTGTTTTTT.

The CDR3 here is CAISESGSGRIDEQFF. The CDR3, as DNA: TGTGCCATCAGTGAGTCGGGAAGCGGGAGGATCGATGAGCAGTTCTTC. The V call is TRBV10-3, the J call TRBJ2-1; 9 bases agree with TRBD2. The CDR3 spans 16 residues. CDR1 is ENHRY and CDR2 is SYGVKD in the germline V gene. The V and J ends lost 0 bases and 8 bases, in that order; junction bases with no gene match: 8.